Listed below are T cell receptor beta chains from one sample, sequenced in a study of CXCR3 chemokines and chemotherapy response in bladder cancer. TCRdb re-called the PCR reads with MiXCR, one entry per CDR3 protein. This table has over 3,000 distinct CDR3 sequences, 15% to 20% appearing once. Collection of the sample occurred from a patient whose treatment included neoadjuvant chemotherapy. The source is a human donor with bladder cancer that did not respond to neoadjuvant chemotherapy. Both conserved end residues are part of each CDR3. A D gene is named only where the DNA matches it firmly. Rows may omit the clone size; those that give it use once, few, many or a size class.

size	D	J	V	DNA	CDR3
medium-sized	.	TRBJ1-1	TRBV19	TGTGCCAGTACTGGTAGGGCTCCCAAGAACACTGAAGCTTTCTTT	CASTGRAPKNTEAFF
medium-sized	.	TRBJ1-1	TRBV6-5	TGTGCCAGCAGTTATGGACAGAACACTGAAGCTTTCTTT	CASSYGQNTEAFF
medium-sized	TRBD1	TRBJ1-2	TRBV19	TGTGCCAGTGGAGACAGGGGGCAAATATATGGCTACACCTTC	CASGDRGQIYGYTF
large	TRBD2	TRBJ2-1	TRBV6-2/TRBV6-3	TGTGCCAGCGGGCGGGGGGACTACTACAATGAGCAGTTCTTC	CASGRGDYYNEQFF
many	.	TRBJ2-2	TRBV9	TGTGCCAGCAGCGTAGACACAGGGTCGACCGGGGAGCTGTTTTTT	CASSVDTGSTGELFF
.	.	TRBJ2-2	TRBV29-1	TGCAGCGCCACCGGGGAGCTGTTTTTT	CSATGELFF
.	.	TRBJ2-4	TRBV2	TGTGCCAGCACCGAAGGGGGGAGAGGGATAAACATTCAGTACTTC	CASTEGGRGINIQYF
medium-sized	.	TRBJ2-3	TRBV7-9	TGTGCCAGCGGGCTGGACAACACAGATACGCAGTATTTT	CASGLDNTDTQYF
many	.	TRBJ2-3	TRBV7-9	TGTGCCAGCAGCTTAGGGCAGGGGCACCGCACAGATACGCAGTATTTT	CASSLGQGHRTDTQYF
many	.	TRBJ1-2	TRBV5-6	TGTGCCAGCAGCCTGGGGGGCTGGAATCGCTATGGCTACACCTTC	CASSLGGWNRYGYTF
many	.	TRBJ2-6	TRBV7-9	TGTGCCAGCACCAGCTGGGGGGGCTGGGCCAACGTCCTGACTTTC	CASTSWGGWANVLTF
medium-sized	TRBD1	TRBJ1-1	TRBV6-6	TGTGCCAGCACCTTAGGACAGGGGGTCACTGAAGCTTTCTTT	CASTLGQGVTEAFF
medium-sized	.	TRBJ1-3	TRBV19	TGTGCCAGTAGGCCTACAGGGTTAGACACCATATATTTT	CASRPTGLDTIYF
many	.	TRBJ1-2	TRBV4-1	TGCGCCAGCAGCTCAGTAGGACAAGCCCGCGCTAACTATGGCTACACCTTC	CASSSVGQARANYGYTF
many	.	TRBJ1-3	TRBV7-9	TGTGCCAGCAGCCCCGGCCCTGGAAACACCATATATTTT	CASSPGPGNTIYF
many	TRBD1	TRBJ1-1	TRBV20-1	TGCAGTGCGAATAAGGGGGCGTACACTGAAGCTTTCTTT	CSANKGAYTEAFF
many	.	TRBJ1-1	TRBV4-1	TGCGCCAGCAGCCAAGATGCTGGACAGAACATGAACACTGAAGCTTTCTTT	CASSQDAGQNMNTEAFF
medium-sized	.	TRBJ2-7	TRBV27	TGTGCCAGCAGTTTCGCGGGGTGGAGCGAGCAGTACTTC	CASSFAGWSEQYF
medium-sized	.	TRBJ1-1	TRBV6-5	TGTGCCAGCAGCTTACGGTCTGAAGCTTTCTTT	CASSLRSEAFF
.	TRBD2	TRBJ2-5	TRBV20-1	TGCAGTGACTCTAGCGGGGGGTCCGGACGGACCCAGTACTTC	CSDSSGGSGRTQYF
many	.	TRBJ2-1	TRBV12-3/TRBV12-4	TGTGCCAGCAGTTTAGCGGGGGGGCCCTTGAGCAATGAGCAGTTCTTC	CASSLAGGPLSNEQFF
many	TRBD1	TRBJ1-1	TRBV12-3/TRBV12-4	TGTGCCAGCAGCCCCCGGGACAGACAAAACACTGAAGCTTTCTTT	CASSPRDRQNTEAFF